This T cell receptor beta chain was obtained from a study of cytomegalovirus exposure and HLA in healthy donors. CDR1 is LNHNV, CDR2 YYDKDF, per germline (reference sequence). The CDR3 runs to 17 residues. V lost 0 bases and J lost 1, with 16 bases in between. PCR employed 60 Vbeta and 13 Jbeta primers. In the study's own analysis: A later analysis tallied about 80 million unique TCR beta chains, about 11 million of them shared. Libraries were prepared by immunoSEQ multiplex PCR; TCRdb keeps only in-frame clonotypes and omits some of them. Clonal size and the V and J genes are those of that table, whereas D and trimming came from the DNA. The sample spans approximately 68,000 clones; the ten largest clones claim approximately 7.5%.

The genes are TRBV15 and TRBJ2-7; D gene unclear. The receptor was isolated from a female donor in good health and CMV-seropositive. The sequencing sample was made of PBMCs. CDR3 protein: CATSRDLTPTGSYEQYF. DNA for the CDR3: TGTGCCACCAGCAGAGATTTAACGCCGACGGGTTCCTACGAGCAGTACTTC.